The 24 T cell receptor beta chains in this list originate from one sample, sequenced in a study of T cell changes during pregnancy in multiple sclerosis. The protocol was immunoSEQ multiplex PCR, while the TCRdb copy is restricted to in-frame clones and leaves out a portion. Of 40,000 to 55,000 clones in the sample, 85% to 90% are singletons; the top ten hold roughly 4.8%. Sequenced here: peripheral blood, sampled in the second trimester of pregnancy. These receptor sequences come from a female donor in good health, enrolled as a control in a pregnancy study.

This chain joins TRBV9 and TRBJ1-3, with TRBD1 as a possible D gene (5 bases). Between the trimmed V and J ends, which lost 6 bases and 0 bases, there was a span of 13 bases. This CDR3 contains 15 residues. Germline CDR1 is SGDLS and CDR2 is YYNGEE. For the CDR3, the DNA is TGTGCCAGCACCGATACAGGTCTCTCTGGAAACACCATATATTTT. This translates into CASTDTGLSGNTIYF.

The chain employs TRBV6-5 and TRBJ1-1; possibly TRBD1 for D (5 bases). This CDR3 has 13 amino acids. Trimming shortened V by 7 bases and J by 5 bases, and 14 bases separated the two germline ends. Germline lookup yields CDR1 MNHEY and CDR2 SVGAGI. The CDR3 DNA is TGTGCCAGCACCCGGACATGGGGAACTGAAGCTTTCTTT. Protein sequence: CASTRTWGTEAFF.

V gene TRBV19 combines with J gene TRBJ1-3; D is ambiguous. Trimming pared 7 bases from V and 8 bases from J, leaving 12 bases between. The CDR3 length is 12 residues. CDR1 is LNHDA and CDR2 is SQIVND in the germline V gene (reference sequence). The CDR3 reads CASMSPRYTIYF. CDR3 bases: TGTGCCAGTATGTCCCCTAGGTACACCATATATTTT.

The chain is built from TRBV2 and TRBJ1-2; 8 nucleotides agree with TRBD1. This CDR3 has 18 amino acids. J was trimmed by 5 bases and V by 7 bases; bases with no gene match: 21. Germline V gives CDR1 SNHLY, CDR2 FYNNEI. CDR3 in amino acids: CASTVHKSQAGGGYGYTF. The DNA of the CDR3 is TGTGCCAGCACCGTCCATAAGTCCCAGGCAGGGGGCGGGTATGGCTACACCTTC. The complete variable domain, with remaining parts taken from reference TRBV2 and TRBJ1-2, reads EPEVTQTPSHQVTQMGQEVILRCVPISNHLYFYWYRQILGQKVEFLVSFYNNEISEKSEIFDDQFSVERPDGSNFTLKIRSTKLEDSAMYFCASTVHKSQAGGGYGYTFGSGTRLTVV.

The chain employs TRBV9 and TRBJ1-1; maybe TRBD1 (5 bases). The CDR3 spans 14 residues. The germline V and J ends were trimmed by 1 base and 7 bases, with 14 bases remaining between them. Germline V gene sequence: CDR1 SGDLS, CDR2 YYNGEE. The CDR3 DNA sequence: TGTGCCAGCAGCGTAATTCGACAGTACGGTGAAGCTTTCTTT. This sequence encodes CASSVIRQYGEAFF.

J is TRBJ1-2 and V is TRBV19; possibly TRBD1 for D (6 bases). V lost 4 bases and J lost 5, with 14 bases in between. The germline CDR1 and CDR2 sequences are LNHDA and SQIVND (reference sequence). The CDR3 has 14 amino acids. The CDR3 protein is CASSTRGGGYGYTF. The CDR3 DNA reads TGTGCCAGTAGTACGAGAGGGGGGGGTTATGGCTACACCTTC.

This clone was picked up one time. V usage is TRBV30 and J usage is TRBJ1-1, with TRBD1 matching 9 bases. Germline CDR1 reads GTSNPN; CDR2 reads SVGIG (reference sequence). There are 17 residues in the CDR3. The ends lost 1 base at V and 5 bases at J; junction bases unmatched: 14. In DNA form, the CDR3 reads TGTGCCTGGAGTGCAAGACCGGGACAGGGTCTGGGAACTGAAGCTTTCTTT. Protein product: CAWSARPGQGLGTEAFF.

Here the CDR3 reads CARGRGTEAFF. The CDR3 region has the DNA TGTGCCCGCGGACGAGGGACTGAAGCTTTCTTT. The J gene is TRBJ1-1, the V gene TRBV30; D unresolved. This CDR3 is built from 11 residues. The germline V and J ends were trimmed by 8 bases and 5 bases, with 12 bases remaining between them. CDR1 is GTSNPN and CDR2 is SVGIG in the germline V gene (reference sequence).

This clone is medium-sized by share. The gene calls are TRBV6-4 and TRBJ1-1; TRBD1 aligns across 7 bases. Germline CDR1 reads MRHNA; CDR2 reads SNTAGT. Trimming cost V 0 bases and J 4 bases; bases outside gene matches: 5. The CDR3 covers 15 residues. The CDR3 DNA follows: TGTGCCAGCAGTGACTCGACAGGGAGGCCCACTGAAGCTTTCTTT. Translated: CASSDSTGRPTEAFF.

The CDR3 loop reads CASSPREGYEQYF. The CDR3 DNA reads as TGTGCCAGTAGTCCCCGGGAGGGGTACGAGCAGTACTTC. The genes are TRBV19 and TRBJ2-7; 8 bases fit TRBD2. Germline values: CDR1 LNHDA, CDR2 SQIVND (reference sequence). There are 13 residues in the CDR3. The trim removed 5 bases at V and 4 bases at J, leaving 4 bases unmatched.

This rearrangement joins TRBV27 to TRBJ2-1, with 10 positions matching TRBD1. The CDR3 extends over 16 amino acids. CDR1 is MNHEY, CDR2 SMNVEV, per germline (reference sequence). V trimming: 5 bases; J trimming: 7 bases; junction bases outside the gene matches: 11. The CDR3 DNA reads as TGTGCCAGCAGTCTACGACAGGGGGCGCGATTAAATGAGCAGTTCTTC. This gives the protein CASSLRQGARLNEQFF.

CDR3 nucleotide sequence: TGTGCCAGCAGCCCACGGACAGCCAATGTCTATGGCTACACCTTC. Its translation: CASSPRTANVYGYTF. V usage is TRBV7-2 and J usage is TRBJ1-2; a weak D match, TRBD1 (6 bases). Germline values: CDR1 SGHTA, CDR2 FQGNSA. V lost 5 bases and J 4 bases, leaving 17 bases between the germline ends. The CDR3 covers 15 residues.

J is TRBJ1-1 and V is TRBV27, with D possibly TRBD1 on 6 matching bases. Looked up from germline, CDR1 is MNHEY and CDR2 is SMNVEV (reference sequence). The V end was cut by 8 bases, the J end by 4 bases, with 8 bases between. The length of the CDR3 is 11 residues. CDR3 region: CASQGFTEAFF. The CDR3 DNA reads TGTGCCAGCCAGGGGTTCACTGAAGCTTTCTTT.

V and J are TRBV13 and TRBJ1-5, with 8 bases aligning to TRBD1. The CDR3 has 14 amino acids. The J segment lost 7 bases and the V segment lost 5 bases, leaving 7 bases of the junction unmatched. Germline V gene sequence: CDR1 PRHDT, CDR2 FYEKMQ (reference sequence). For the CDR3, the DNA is TGTGCCAGCAGCGCAGGACAGGGTTCGCAGCCCCAGCATTTT. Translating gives CASSAGQGSQPQHF. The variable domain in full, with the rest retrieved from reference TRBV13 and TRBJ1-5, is AAGVIQSPRHLIKEKRETATLKCYPIPRHDTVYWYQQGPGQDPQFLISFYEKMQSDKGSIPDRFSAQQFSDYHSELNMSSLELGDSALYFCASSAGQGSQPQHFGDGTRLSIL.

CDR3 amino acids: CASSPNYEQYF. Here the CDR3 DNA reads TGTGCCAGCAGCCCCAACTACGAGCAGTACTTC. This chain joins TRBV7-9 and TRBJ2-5; no clear D. The J call may be wrong; the DNA end is better matched by TRBJ2-7. Germline V gene sequence: CDR1 SEHNR, CDR2 FQNEAQ (reference sequence). The CDR3 consists of 11 residues.

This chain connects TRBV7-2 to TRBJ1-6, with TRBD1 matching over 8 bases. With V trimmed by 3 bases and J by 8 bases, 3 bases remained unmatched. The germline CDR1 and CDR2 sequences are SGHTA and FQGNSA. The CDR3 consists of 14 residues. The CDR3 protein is CASSLTGEDSPLHF. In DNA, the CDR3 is TGTGCCAGCAGCTTGACAGGGGAGGATTCACCCCTCCACTTT.

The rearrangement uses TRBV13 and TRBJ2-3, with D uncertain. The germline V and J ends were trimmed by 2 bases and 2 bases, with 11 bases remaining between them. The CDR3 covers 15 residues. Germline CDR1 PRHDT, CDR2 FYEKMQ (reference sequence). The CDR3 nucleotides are TGTGCCAGCAGCTTACGGCTAGAAGTCACAGATACGCAGTATTTT. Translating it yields CASSLRLEVTDTQYF.

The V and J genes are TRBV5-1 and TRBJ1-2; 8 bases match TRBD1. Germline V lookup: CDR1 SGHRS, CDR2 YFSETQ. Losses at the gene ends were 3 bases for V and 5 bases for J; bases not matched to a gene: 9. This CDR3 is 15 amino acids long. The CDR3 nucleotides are TGCGCCAGCAGCTCAGACGGGACAGGACCGTATGGCTACACCTTC. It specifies CASSSDGTGPYGYTF.

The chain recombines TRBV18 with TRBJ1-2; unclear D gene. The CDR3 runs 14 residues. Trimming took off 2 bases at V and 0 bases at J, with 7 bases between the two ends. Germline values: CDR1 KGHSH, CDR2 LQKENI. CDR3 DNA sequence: TGTGCCAGCTCACCAAACGGGGCTAACTATGGCTACACCTTC. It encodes CASSPNGANYGYTF.

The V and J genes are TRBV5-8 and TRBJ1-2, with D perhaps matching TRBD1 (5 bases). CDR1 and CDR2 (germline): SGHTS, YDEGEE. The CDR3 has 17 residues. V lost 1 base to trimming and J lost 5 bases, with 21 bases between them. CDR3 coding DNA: TGTGCCAGCAGCTTGTCGGTTTTGCCGCAGGGAAGTTATGGCTACACCTTC. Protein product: CASSLSVLPQGSYGYTF.

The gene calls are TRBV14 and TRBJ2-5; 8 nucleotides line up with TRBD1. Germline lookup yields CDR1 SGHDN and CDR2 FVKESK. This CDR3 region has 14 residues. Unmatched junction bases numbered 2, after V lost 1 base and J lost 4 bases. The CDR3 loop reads CASSQVTGGETQYF. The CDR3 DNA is TGTGCCAGCAGCCAAGTAACAGGGGGAGAGACCCAGTACTTC.

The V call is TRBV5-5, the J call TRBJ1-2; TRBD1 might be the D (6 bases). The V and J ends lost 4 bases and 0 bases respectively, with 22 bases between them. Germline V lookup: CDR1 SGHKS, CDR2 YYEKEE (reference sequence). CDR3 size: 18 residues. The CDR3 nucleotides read TGTGCCAGCAGCCGAATCCCGCAAGGGGCAGGGGCTAACTATGGCTACACCTTC. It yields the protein CASSRIPQGAGANYGYTF. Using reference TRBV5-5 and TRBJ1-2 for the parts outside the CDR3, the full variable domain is DAGVTQSPTHLIKTRGQQVTLRCSPISGHKSVSWYQQVLGQGPQFIFQYYEKEERGRGNFPDRFSARQFPNYSSELNVNALLLGDSALYLCASSRIPQGAGANYGYTFGSGTRLTVV.

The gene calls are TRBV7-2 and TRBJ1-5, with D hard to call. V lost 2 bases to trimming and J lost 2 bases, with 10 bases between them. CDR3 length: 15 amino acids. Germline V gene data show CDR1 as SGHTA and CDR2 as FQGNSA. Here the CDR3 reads CASSLWYEGNQPQHF. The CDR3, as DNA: TGTGCCAGCAGCTTATGGTATGAGGGCAATCAGCCCCAGCATTTT. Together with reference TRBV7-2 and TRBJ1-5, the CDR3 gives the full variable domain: GAGVSQSPSNKVTEKGKDVELRCDPISGHTALYWYRQSLGQGLEFLIYFQGNSAPDKSGLPSDRFSAERTGGSVSTLTIQRTQQEDSAVYLCASSLWYEGNQPQHFGDGTRLSIL.

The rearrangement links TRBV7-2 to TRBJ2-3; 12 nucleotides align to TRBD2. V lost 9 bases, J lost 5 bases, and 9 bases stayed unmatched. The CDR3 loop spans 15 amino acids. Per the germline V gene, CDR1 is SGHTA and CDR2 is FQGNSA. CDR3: CASRSLAGGGDTQYF. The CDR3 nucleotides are TGTGCCAGTCGCTCACTAGCGGGGGGTGGAGATACGCAGTATTTT.